This T cell receptor beta chain came from a study of STAT3 mutations in large granular lymphocyte leukemia (dated by TCRdb to 2018 to 2020). In the study overall: Canonical activating STAT3 mutations were detected in roughly half of the longitudinally sequenced T-LGLL patients. Over half of the T-LGLL patients were given one or more immunosuppressive therapy regimens, and around two fifths of the treated patients had a hematologic response. Serial deep sequencing of TCRbeta CDR3 and STAT3 was performed in patients with T-cell large granular lymphocyte leukemia to reconstruct clonal hierarchy and dynamics. From an initial cohort of 200 to 250 LGL patients, roughly 20 representative T-LGLL cases were chosen for longitudinal sequencing of TCRbeta and STAT3. Two patients with natural killer LGL leukemia were also sequenced longitudinally as controls within the study. For each patient, sequencing was performed at an average of approximately 4 time points, with a range of 2 to 8 samplings.

Turning to this clone: There is no known antigen for this receptor. No much larger clone exists at a distance of one base, and base qualities are not known.

Results the study describes overall, beyond this receptor: Linking therapy response to changes in TCR clonal burden was complicated by variable intervals between samplings and by differing treatment regimens. The burden of the dominant TCR clone was higher than the STAT3 mutant burden in several patients, which suggests that the STAT3 mutation arose secondarily inside a clone that had already expanded. Because no samples were available when a clone first appeared, clonal expansion was inferred from samplings taken at other points. In 6 of 18 patients, TCR clonotype switching occurred after therapy, and every newly emerging clone was STAT3 wild type. All T-LGLL patients had at least one immunodominant TCRbeta clonotype, and roughly half had multiple immunodominant subclonotypes. Because codominant clonotypes persisted in some patients, a small but highly pathogenic clone may have been missed.

TCRbeta libraries were sequenced on an Illumina MiSeq, averaging roughly 41,000 productive templates per sample. Multiplex PCR amplification was used to generate TCRbeta CDR3 libraries with the immunoSEQ assay. The original methods were these. Following a previously defined approach, repertoire diversity was calculated, and values close to 0 point to extremely monoclonal samples. In its TCRdb copy, this immuneACCESS table keeps in-frame sequences only and misses some clones. Where compared with another copy, unresolved V genes explain less than half of these, and the others have no known cause. The V and J calls and the clone size are those of that table, but D and trimming were determined from the DNA. This sample gives about 24,000 clones in total; about 94% of them show up just once. Under 6.5% of the sample is taken by the ten largest. DNA was extracted from blood mononuclear cells, with the same DNA used for both TCR and STAT3 sequencing.

The source of this sequence is a man aged 35 to 55 with T-cell large granular lymphocyte leukemia. Some clones in this sample may be carry-over from other donors' samples. The age is the age at diagnosis. Material for sequencing was peripheral blood mononuclear cells.

The DNA is TGTGCCAGCAGCTTAGAGGGGGCTGTCGCCGGGGAGCTGTTTTTT. Translated, this gives CASSLEGAVAGELFF. The receptor chain draws on TRBV7-9 and TRBJ2-2, and TRBD1 matches 7 of the central bases. Counted from cysteine to phenylalanine, this CDR3 has 15 amino acids. The only DNA kept is the CDR3, 45 bases in frame from the first base. The germline V gene encodes CDR1 SEHNR and CDR2 FQNEAQ (reference sequence). V is trimmed back by 1 base and J by 6 bases, and the junction contains 5 bases that no gene match accounts for.